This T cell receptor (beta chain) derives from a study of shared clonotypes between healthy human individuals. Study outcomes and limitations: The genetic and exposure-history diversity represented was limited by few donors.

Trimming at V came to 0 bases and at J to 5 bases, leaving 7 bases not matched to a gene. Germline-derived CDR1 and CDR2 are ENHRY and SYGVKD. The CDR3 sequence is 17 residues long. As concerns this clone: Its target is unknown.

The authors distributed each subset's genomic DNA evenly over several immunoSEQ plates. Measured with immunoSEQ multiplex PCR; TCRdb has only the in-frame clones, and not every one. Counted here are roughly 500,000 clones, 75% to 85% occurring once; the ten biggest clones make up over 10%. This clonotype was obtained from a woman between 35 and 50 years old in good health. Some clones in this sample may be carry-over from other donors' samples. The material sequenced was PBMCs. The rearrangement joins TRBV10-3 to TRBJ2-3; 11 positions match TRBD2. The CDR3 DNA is TGTGCCATCAGTGAGTCTGAGACTAGCGGGAAGGGAGATACGCAGTATTTT. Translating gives CAISESETSGKGDTQYF.